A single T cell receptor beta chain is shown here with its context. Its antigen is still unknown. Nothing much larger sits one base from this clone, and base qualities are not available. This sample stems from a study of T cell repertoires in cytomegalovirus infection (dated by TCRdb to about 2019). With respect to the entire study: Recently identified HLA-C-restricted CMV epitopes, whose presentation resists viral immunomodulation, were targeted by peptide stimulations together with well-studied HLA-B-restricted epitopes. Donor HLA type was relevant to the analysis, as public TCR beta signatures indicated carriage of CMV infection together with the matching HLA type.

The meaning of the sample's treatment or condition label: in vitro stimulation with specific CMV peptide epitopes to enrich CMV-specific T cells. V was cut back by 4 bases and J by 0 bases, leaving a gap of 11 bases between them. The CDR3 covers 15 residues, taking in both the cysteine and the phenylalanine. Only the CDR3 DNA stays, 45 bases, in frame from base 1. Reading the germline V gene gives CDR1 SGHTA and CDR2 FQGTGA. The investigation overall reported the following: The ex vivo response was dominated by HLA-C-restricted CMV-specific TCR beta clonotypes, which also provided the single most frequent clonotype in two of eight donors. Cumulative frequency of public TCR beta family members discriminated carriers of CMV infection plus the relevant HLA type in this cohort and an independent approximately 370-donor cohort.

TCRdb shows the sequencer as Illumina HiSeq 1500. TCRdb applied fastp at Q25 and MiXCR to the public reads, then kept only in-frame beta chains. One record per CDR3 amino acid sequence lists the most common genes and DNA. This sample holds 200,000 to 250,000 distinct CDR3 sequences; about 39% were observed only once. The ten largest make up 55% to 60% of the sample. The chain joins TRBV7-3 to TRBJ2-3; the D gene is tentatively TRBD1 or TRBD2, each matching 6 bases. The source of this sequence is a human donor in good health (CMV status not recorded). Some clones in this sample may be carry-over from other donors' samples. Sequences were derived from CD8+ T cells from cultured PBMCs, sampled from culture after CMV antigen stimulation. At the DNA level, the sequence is TGTGCCAGCAGCTCCGGGGGCGGGAGCACAGATACGCAGTATTTT. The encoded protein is CASSSGGGSTDTQYF.